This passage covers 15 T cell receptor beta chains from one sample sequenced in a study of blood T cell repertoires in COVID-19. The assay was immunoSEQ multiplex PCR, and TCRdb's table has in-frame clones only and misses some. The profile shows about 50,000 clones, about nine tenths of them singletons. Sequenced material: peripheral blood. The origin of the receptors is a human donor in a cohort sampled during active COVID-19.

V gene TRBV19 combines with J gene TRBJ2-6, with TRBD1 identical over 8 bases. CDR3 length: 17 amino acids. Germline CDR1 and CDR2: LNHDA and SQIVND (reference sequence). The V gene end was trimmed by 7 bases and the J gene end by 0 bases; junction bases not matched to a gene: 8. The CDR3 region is CASTRQGSSSGANVLTF. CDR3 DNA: TGTGCCAGTACCAGACAGGGGTCTAGCTCTGGGGCCAACGTCCTGACTTTC.

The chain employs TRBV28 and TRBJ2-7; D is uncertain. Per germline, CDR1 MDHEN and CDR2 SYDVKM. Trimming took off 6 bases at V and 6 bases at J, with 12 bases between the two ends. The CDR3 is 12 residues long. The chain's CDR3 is CASRLLGREQYF. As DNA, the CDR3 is TGTGCCAGCAGACTCCTAGGCCGCGAGCAGTACTTC.

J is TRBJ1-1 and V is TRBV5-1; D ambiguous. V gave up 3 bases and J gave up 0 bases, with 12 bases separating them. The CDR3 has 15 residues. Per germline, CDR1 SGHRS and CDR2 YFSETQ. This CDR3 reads CASSSASIMNTEAFF. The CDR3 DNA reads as TGCGCCAGCAGCTCAGCGAGTATCATGAACACTGAAGCTTTCTTT.

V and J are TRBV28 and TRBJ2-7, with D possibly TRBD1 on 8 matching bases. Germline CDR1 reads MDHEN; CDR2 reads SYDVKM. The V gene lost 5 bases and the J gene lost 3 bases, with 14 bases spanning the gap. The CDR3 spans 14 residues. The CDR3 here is CASSVQGGDYEQYV. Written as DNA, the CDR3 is TGTGCCAGCAGTGTACAGGGGGGGGACTACGAGCAGTACGTC.

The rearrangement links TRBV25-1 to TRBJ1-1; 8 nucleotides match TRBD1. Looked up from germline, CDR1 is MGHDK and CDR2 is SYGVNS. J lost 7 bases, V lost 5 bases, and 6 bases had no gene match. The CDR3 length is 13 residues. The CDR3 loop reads CASSTRTGHEAFF. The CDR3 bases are TGTGCCAGCAGTACGCGGACAGGGCATGAAGCTTTCTTT.

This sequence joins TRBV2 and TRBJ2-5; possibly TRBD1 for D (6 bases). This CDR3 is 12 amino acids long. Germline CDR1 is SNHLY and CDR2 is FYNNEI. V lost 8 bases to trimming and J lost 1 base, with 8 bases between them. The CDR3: CASLDSQETQYF. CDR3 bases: TGTGCCAGCCTGGACAGCCAAGAGACCCAGTACTTC.

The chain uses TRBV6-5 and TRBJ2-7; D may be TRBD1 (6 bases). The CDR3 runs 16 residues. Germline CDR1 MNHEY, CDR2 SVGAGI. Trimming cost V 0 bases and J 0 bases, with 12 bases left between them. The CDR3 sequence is CASSYSGRGTSYEQYF. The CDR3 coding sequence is TGTGCCAGCAGTTACTCGGGCAGGGGAACCTCCTACGAGCAGTACTTC.

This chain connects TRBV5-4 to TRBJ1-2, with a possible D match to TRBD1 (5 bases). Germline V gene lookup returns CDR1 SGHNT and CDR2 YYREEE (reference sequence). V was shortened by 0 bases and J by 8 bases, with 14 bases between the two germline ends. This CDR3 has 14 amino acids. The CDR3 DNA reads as TGTGCCAGCAGCTTGGCCCCTGACAGAATCGGCTACACCTTC. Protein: CASSLAPDRIGYTF.

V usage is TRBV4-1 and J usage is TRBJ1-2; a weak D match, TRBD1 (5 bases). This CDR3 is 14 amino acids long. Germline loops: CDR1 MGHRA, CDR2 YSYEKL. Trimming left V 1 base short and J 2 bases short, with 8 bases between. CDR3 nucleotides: TGCGCCAGCAGCCAAGCGACAGCGAACTATGGCTACACCTTC. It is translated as CASSQATANYGYTF.

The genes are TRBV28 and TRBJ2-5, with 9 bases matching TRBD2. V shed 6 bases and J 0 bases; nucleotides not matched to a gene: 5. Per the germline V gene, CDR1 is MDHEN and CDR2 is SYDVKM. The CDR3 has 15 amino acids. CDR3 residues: CASSLSGSHQETQYF. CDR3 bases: TGTGCCAGCAGCCTTAGCGGGAGTCACCAAGAGACCCAGTACTTC.

CDR3 bases: TGCAGCGATATAGACGGGTACGAGCAGTACGTC. Its translation is CSDIDGYEQYV. The gene calls are TRBV29-1 and TRBJ2-7; no definite D call. V lost 7 bases and J 4 bases, leaving 11 bases between the germline ends. The CDR3 runs to 11 residues. The germline V gene has CDR1 SQVTM and CDR2 ANQGSEA.

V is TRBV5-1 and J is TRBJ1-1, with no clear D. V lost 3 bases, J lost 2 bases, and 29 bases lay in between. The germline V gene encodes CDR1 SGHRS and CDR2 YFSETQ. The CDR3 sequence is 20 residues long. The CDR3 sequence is CASSYTRGLAALSGNTEAFF. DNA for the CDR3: TGCGCCAGCAGCTATACCCGAGGACTGGCCGCGCTATCGGGTAACACTGAAGCTTTCTTT.

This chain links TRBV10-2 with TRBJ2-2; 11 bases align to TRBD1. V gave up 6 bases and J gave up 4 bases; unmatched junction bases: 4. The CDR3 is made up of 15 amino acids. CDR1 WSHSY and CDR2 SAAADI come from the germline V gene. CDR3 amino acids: CASRGTGGSTGELFF. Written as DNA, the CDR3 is TGCGCCAGCAGGGGGACAGGGGGGAGCACCGGGGAGCTGTTTTTT.

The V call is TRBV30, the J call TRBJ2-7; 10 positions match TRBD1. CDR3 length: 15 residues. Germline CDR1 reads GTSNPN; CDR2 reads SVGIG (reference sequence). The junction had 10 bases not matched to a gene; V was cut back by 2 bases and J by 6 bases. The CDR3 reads CAWSSPGTGAPEQYF. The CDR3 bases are TGTGCCTGGAGTTCCCCCGGGACAGGGGCCCCCGAGCAGTACTTC.

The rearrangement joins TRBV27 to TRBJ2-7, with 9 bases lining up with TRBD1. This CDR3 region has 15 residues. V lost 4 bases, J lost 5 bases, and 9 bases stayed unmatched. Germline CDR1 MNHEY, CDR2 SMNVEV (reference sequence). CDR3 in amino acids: CASSSQGALGDEQYV. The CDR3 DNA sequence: TGTGCCAGCAGTTCACAGGGGGCGCTTGGGGACGAGCAGTACGTC.